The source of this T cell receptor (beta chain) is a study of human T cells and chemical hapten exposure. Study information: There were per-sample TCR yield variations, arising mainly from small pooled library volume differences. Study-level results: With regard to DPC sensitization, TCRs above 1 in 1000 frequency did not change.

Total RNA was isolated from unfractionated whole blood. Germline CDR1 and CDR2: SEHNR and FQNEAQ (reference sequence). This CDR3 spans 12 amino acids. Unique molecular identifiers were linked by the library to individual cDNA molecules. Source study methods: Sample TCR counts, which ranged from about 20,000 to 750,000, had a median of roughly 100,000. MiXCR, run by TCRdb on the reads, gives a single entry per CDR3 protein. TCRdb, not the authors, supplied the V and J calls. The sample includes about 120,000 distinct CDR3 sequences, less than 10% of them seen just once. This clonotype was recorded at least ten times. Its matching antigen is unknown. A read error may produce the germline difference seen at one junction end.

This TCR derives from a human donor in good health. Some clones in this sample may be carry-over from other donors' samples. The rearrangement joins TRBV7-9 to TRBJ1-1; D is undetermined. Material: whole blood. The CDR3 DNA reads TGCGCCAGCAGCTTGGTTAGCACTGAAGCTTTCTTT. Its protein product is CASSLVSTEAFF.